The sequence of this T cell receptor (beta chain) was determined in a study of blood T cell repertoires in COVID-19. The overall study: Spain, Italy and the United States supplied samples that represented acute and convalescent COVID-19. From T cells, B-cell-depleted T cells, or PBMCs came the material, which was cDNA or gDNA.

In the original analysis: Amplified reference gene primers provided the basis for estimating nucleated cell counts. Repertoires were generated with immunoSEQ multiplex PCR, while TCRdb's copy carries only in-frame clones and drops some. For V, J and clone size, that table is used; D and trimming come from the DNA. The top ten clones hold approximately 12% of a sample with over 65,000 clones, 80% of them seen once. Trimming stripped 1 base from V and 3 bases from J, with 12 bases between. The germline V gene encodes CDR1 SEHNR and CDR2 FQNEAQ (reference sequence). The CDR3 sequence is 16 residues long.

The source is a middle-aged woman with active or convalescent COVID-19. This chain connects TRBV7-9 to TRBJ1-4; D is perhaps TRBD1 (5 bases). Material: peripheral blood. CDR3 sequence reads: CASSLEGIGANEKLFF. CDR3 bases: TGTGCCAGCAGCTTAGAAGGGATAGGGGCTAATGAAAAACTGTTTTTT.